This TCR beta chain was identified during a study of Ad26.COV2.S vaccination and SARS-CoV-2 variants. General study results and limits: Researchers cautioned that TCR breadth and depth analyses may have underestimated total T cell responses.

As for treatment: about 20 received Ad26.COV2.S at low or high dose, single or two shots; several received placebo; per-sample allocation not given. Specimen acquisition occurred on day 63 following the initial vaccine or placebo injection. Data came from immunoSEQ multiplex PCR; TCRdb stores just in-frame clones and leaves some out. This table has 350,000 to 500,000 clones, roughly 90% appearing once. Comment on this clone: The antigen remains unidentified.

This receptor was obtained from a person between 18 and 59 years old who received the Ad26.COV2.S COVID-19 vaccine or a placebo. The sequencing here drew on peripheral blood, taken in a trial of Ad26.COV2.S vaccine versus placebo.

CDR3 nucleotides: TGTGCCAGCAGCCAACTCCGCCCTCTCAGGGGACGGGAGACCCAGTACTTC. Its translation is CASSQLRPLRGRETQYF. This chain uses TRBV3-1 (or the pseudogene TRBV3-2) with TRBJ2-5; D is possibly TRBD1 (6 bases). This CDR3 spans 17 amino acids. V lost 2 bases to trimming and J lost 5 bases, with 21 bases between them. Germline V lookup: CDR1 LGHDT, CDR2 YNNKEL (reference sequence).